This T cell receptor beta chain came from a study of identical twins. This CDR3 contains 15 residues. Germline V gene lookup returns CDR1 SQVTM and CDR2 ANQGSEA. Addition of a universal primer site occurred through template switching, and cDNA carried unique molecular identifiers. One entry per CDR3 protein, called by TCRdb with MiXCR from the 5' RACE reads. In the table there are around 280,000 distinct CDR3 sequences, roughly 8.6% of which are singletons. This sample was also put to use in a study of yellow fever vaccine responses in identical twins.

Sequencing was carried out using memory (CD45RO+) T cells sorted from blood. The J gene is TRBJ2-1, the V gene TRBV29-1, with D uncertain. The sequence was obtained from a woman aged 18-30 years in good health. This CDR3 is CCINGGRGSYNEQFF. The CDR3 nucleotides are TGCTGCATCAACGGTGGACGTGGCTCCTACAATGAGCAGTTCTTC.